This T cell receptor beta chain came from a study of blood T cells in healthy people across ages. Regarding the study as a whole: Nothing was known about donor CMV status, and this possibly confounded expanded clonotype changes.

Through a sample-barcoded 5' primer and a J-beta primer mix, a second PCR was run for roughly 6 to 11 cycles. TCRdb called the 5' RACE reads again in MiXCR, with one record for every CDR3 protein. This sample yields 780,000 or so distinct CDR3 sequences, of which approximately 60% are seen a single time; roughly 24% belongs to the top ten. Isolation recovered at least 6 million PBMCs from every sample. Samples each yielded at least 5.5 micrograms of total RNA. Trimming cost V 4 bases and J 1 base, with 11 bases left between them. CDR3 size: 15 residues. Germline V gene lookup returns CDR1 SGHRS and CDR2 YFSETQ. Comment on this clonotype: Its target is unknown.

V usage is TRBV5-1 and J usage is TRBJ2-2, with D unclear. Sequenced: blood. This receptor was obtained from a man between 35 and 55 years old in good health. This chain's CDR3 is CASSKGRGNTGELFF. The CDR3 region has the DNA TGCGCCAGCAGCAAAGGACGAGGGAACACCGGGGAGCTGTTTTTT.